The 8 T cell receptor beta chains below were found in one sample sequenced in a study of T cell clonotyping in hematopoietic cell transplantation. Clones were read by immunoSEQ multiplex PCR, and TCRdb kept only the in-frame ones, dropping some. The data contain some 13,000 clones, approximately 95% of them singletons. The source was PBMCs, collected 30 days after allogeneic stem cell transplant. Every receptor here comes from a male patient aged 55 to 70 who had an allogeneic stem cell transplant from an unrelated donor, so the T cells may come from the graft donor. Some clones in this sample may be carry-over from other donors' samples.

This chain joins TRBV4-2 and TRBJ2-7; 7 bases are shared with TRBD1. V shed 0 bases and J 4 bases; nucleotides not matched to a gene: 6. The germline CDR1 and CDR2 sequences are LGHNA and YNFKEQ. CDR3 length: 15 residues. The CDR3 reads CASSQDLGQIYEQYF. The CDR3 nucleotides are TGTGCCAGCAGCCAAGATTTGGGACAGATTTACGAGCAGTACTTC.

This clone has only a few counts. V usage is TRBV5-6 and J usage is TRBJ1-2; 9 nucleotides agree with TRBD1. J was trimmed by 4 bases and V by 3 bases; bases with no gene match: 10. This CDR3 contains 16 residues. Germline V gives CDR1 SGHDT, CDR2 YYEEEE. CDR3 sequence reads: CASSSTGGKGVYGYTF. In DNA, the CDR3 is TGTGCCAGCAGCTCGACAGGGGGTAAAGGGGTCTATGGCTACACCTTC.

The genes are TRBV4-1 and TRBJ2-3, with 11 bases aligning to TRBD1. This CDR3 comprises 15 residues. Trimming took 4 bases from V and 2 from J; bases not matched to a gene: 2. Per germline, CDR1 MGHRA and CDR2 YSYEKL. The CDR3 sequence is CASSPGQGATDTQYF. In nucleotides, the CDR3 is TGCGCCAGCAGCCCCGGACAGGGGGCCACAGATACGCAGTATTTT.

There are a few counts of this clone. The V call is TRBV4-3, the J call TRBJ2-3, with 14 bases identical to TRBD2. Germline V lookup: CDR1 LGHNA, CDR2 YSLEER. The CDR3 has 18 amino acids. J lost 0 bases, V lost 1 base, and 3 bases had no gene match. The CDR3 sequence: CASSQGLAGGRSTDTQYF. The CDR3 DNA reads TGCGCCAGCAGCCAAGGACTAGCGGGGGGGCGGAGCACAGATACGCAGTATTTT.

The V and J genes are TRBV11-2 and TRBJ2-5; no definite D call. Germline CDR1 and CDR2: SGHAT and FQNNGV. The CDR3 loop spans 12 amino acids. Between the trimmed V and J ends, which lost 4 bases and 5 bases, there was a span of 8 bases. CDR3 DNA sequence: TGTGCCAGCAGCTCAAATGGGGAGACCCAGTACTTC. This translates into CASSSNGETQYF.

The chain carries TRBV6-5 and TRBJ1-6; D unclear. Germline V gives CDR1 MNHEY, CDR2 SVGAGI. This CDR3 has 12 residues. Trimming removed 6 bases from V and 6 bases from J, with 6 bases in between. CDR3 residues: CASREINSPLHF. Written as DNA, the CDR3 is TGTGCCAGCAGAGAGATTAATTCACCCCTCCACTTT.

The rearrangement uses TRBV9 and TRBJ2-3, with 9 positions matching TRBD2. The germline gives CDR1 SGDLS, CDR2 YYNGEE. The V and J ends lost 7 bases and 5 bases, in that order; junction bases with no gene match: 17. This CDR3 has 17 amino acids. CDR3 sequence reads: CASPRKRGALFIDTQYF. In DNA form, the CDR3 reads TGTGCCAGCCCTCGTAAGCGGGGGGCCCTGTTTATAGATACGCAGTATTTT.

CDR3 loop: CASSLQGSGELFF. Here the CDR3 DNA reads TGTGCCAGCAGTCTTCAGGGGTCCGGGGAGCTGTTTTTT. The chain uses TRBV6-4 and TRBJ2-2; D might be TRBD1 (6 bases). The CDR3 has 13 residues. Trimming removed 5 bases at V and 6 bases at J, with 10 bases between. Germline-derived CDR1 and CDR2 are MRHNA and SNTAGT.